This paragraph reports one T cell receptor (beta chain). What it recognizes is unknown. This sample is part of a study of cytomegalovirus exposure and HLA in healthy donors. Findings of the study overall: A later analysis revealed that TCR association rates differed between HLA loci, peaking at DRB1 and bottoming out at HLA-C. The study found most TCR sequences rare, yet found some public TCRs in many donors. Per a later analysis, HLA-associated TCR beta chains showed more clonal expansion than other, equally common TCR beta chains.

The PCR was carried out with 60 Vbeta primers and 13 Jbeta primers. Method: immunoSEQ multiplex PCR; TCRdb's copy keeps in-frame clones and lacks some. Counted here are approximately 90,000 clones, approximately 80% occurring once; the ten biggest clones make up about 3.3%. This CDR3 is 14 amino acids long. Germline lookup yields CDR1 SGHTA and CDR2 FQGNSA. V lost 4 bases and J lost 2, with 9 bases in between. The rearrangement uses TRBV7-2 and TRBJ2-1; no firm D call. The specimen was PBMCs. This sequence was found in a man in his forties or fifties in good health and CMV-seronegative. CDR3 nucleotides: TGTGCCAGCAGCTACCTTCCAGCCTACAATGAGCAGTTCTTC. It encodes CASSYLPAYNEQFF.